This TCR beta chain was captured by sequencing in a study of blood T cells in healthy people across ages (dated by TCRdb to 2015 to 2017). Notes on the research overall: In model experiments, template switching captured roughly one uniquely barcoded TCR beta cDNA molecule for every two T cells. To avoid experimental bias, donors of different ages were randomly spread across the sequencing lanes. The study measured age-related changes in TCR beta repertoire diversity using deep sequencing normalized with unique cDNA molecular identifiers. The donors were divided into four age groups: young (average approximately 15 years), middle-aged (roughly 42), aged (roughly 60) and long-lived (around 80). Using the same blood draw, the study looked at two additional independent replicas of 1 million unique cDNA reads for two donors, one aged 18 to 30 and the other aged 80 or older.

Looking up the germline V gene yields CDR1 MDHEN and CDR2 SYDVKM. Trimming costs V 1 base and J 6 bases, and their ends lie 9 bases apart. Including cysteine and phenylalanine, the CDR3 has 14 amino acids. Here the CDR3 DNA is all that survives: 42 bases in frame from base 1. The 39 donors, aged about 6 to 95 years, were systemically healthy Caucasian individuals from Russia. Roughly 9.5 milliliters of peripheral blood were drawn from each donor into EDTA-treated Vacutainer tubes. Ficoll-Paque density-gradient centrifugation was used to isolate PBMCs, with at least 6.5 million per sample. Total RNA, at least 6 micrograms per sample, was extracted from PBMCs with Trizol reagent. Naive CD45RAhigh/CD27high T cell percentages were measured by flow cytometry on a PBMC aliquot from every donor. Libraries were built with 5' RACE. Sequencing instrument: Illumina HiSeq 2500. A second about 7 to 11 cycle PCR used a sample-barcoded 5' primer and a J-beta primer mix. Each TCR beta cDNA molecule received a unique molecular identifier from a template-switch 5' adaptor carrying 12 random nucleotides. Each sample yielded at least 2.5 million CDR3-containing paired-end reads. All of the RNA was converted into first-strand cDNA using the Mint cDNA synthesis kit, with a TRBC-specific oligonucleotide serving as the primer. All cDNA was treated with uracil-DNA glycosylase and then went through a first 18-cycle PCR with the universal primers M1SS and BC2_uni_R. For the original study's pipeline: Normalization of each sample was performed by random selection of 1 million high-quality reads, each carrying a distinct molecular identifier. Reads with shared molecular identifiers were discarded instead of being binned into consensus sequences. MiTCR, run with a Q25 quality threshold and the strictest error-elimination algorithm, handled CDR3 identification, clonotype clustering and error correction. A nonparametric unseen species model with Euler transformation was used to estimate a lower bound on total TCR beta diversity. TCRdb ran its own pipeline on the public reads, namely fastp trimming at Q25 and MiXCR clone calling, and kept in-frame beta chains. Entries that share a CDR3 protein sequence are merged under the most common genes and DNA. In this record, the V and J calls reflect TCRdb's handling and not the investigators' own analysis. The sample table lists roughly 1,500,000 distinct CDR3 sequences, roughly a third of them with a count of one. The ten top clones hold approximately 10% of the sample.

The table lists this clonotype with a few counts. Its antigen remains undetermined. Base qualities are missing; no much larger clone stands one base away. Study-level results and caveats: Because donor CMV infection status was unknown, age-related changes in expanded clonotypes were potentially confounded. Observed TCR beta diversity per million T cells fell roughly linearly with age, and a significant reduction was already apparent by age roughly 41. A strong correlation was found between observed TCR beta diversity and the percentage of naive T cells measured by flow cytometry. Estimates of total diversity based on one million sequenced T cells were considered lower bounds and underestimates. Compared with the aged group, more naive CD4+ T cells, fewer expanded clones and increased TCR diversity were shown by the long-lived group, suggesting age selection. Since profiling was done on bulk unsorted PBMCs, naive and antigen-experienced compartments could not be conclusively compared.

The source of this sequence is a woman aged 25-40 years in good health. Input material: blood. The sequence joins TRBV28 to TRBJ2-2; the D element could tentatively be TRBD1 or TRBD2, as 5 bases agree for each. The DNA sequence is as follows: TGTGCCAGCAGTTTATCGGGGACCTCCGGGGAGCTGTTTTTT. The translation is CASSLSGTSGELFF. With the rest looked up from the reference TRBV28 and TRBJ2-2 genes rather than sequenced, the full variable domain is DVKVTQSSRYLVKRTGEKVFLECVQDMDHENMFWYRQDPGLGLRLIYFSYDVKMKEKGDIPEGYSVSREKKERFSLILESASTNQTSMYLCASSLSGTSGELFFGEGSRLTVL.